Below are 17 T cell receptor beta chains sequenced from a single sample in a study of graft-versus-host responses after intestinal transplantation (dated by TCRdb to about 2021). The sample's time point label, in plain terms: cells obtained before transplantation from donor or recipient. Library method: the immunoSEQ multiplex PCR assay. The table comes from immuneACCESS by way of TCRdb, which keeps in-frame sequences with V and J called. Part of the clones is missing from these tables; in studies checked, under half for an unresolved V gene and the rest for unknown reasons. Counted in this sample were about 100,000 clones; about nine tenths of them appeared once. Jointly, the top ten make up approximately 0.18% of the sample. Antigens of these TCRs are unknown. The starting material was unstimulated CD4+ T cells sorted from spleen or lymph node cells, obtained before transplant. Every receptor here comes from a human donor who was the organ donor for an intestinal transplant.

The rearrangement uses TRBV2 and TRBJ2-7; D ambiguous. V was trimmed by 4 bases and J by 0 bases, leaving 7 bases between them. The CDR3 loop spans 13 amino acids. Germline V gives CDR1 SNHLY, CDR2 FYNNEI. The CDR3, as DNA: TGTGCCAGCAGTGTCTACAGCTCCTACGAGCAGTACTTC. Amino acid sequence: CASSVYSSYEQYF.

The J gene is TRBJ1-2, the V gene TRBV7-2; 8 bases are a match to TRBD1. The CDR3 has 14 amino acids. V lost 5 bases and J lost 3; bases outside the gene matches: 5. Germline CDR1 SGHTA, CDR2 FQGNSA. CDR3 region: CASSPDRADYGYTF. The CDR3 nucleotides are TGTGCCAGCAGCCCGGACAGGGCGGACTATGGCTACACCTTC.

This CDR3 is CASSSGQGMTNEKLFF. The CDR3 bases are TGTGCCAGCAGCTCGGGACAGGGAATGACTAATGAAAAACTGTTTTTT. The chain employs TRBV7-9 and TRBJ1-4; TRBD1 agrees at 9 bases. After removal of 4 bases from V and 2 bases from J, the junction contained 5 bases not matched to a gene. The germline CDR1 and CDR2 sequences are SEHNR and FQNEAQ (reference sequence). This CDR3 has 16 amino acids.

About this clone itself: Other DNA sequences in the same sample also yield this CDR3. The chain links TRBV5-1 to TRBJ2-3; 14 bases match TRBD2. J was trimmed by 0 bases and V by 3 bases; bases with no gene match: 6. The CDR3 is 18 residues long. Looked up from germline, CDR1 is SGHRS and CDR2 is YFSETQ. In DNA, the CDR3 is TGCGCCAGCAGCTCCGGACTAGCGGGGGGCGCGAGCACAGATACGCAGTATTTT. This encodes CASSSGLAGGASTDTQYF.

In the case of this clone: This CDR3 is also generated by other DNA sequences in the sample. The V call is TRBV10-1, the J call TRBJ2-4; D might be TRBD2 (5 bases). Looked up from germline, CDR1 is WNHNN and CDR2 is SYGVQD (reference sequence). Trimming took 4 bases from V and 3 from J, leaving 28 bases between them. This CDR3 is built from 20 residues. This CDR3 is CASSGHFEGTSVRSKNIQYF. CDR3 nucleotides: TGCGCCAGCAGTGGGCATTTTGAGGGTACGTCGGTCCGTAGCAAAAACATTCAGTACTTC.

This chain uses TRBV4-1 with TRBJ1-2, with D unresolved. Trimming stripped 3 bases from V and 2 bases from J, with 10 bases between. Germline loops: CDR1 MGHRA, CDR2 YSYEKL. The CDR3 runs 14 residues. CDR3 in DNA: TGCGCCAGCAGCCAGGTCCAGATAAACTATGGCTACACCTTC. As protein: CASSQVQINYGYTF.

The chain employs TRBV19 and TRBJ1-5, with TRBD1 as a possible D gene (5 bases). The CDR3 contains 16 residues. The germline CDR1 and CDR2 sequences are LNHDA and SQIVND (reference sequence). Trimming took off 5 bases at V and 2 bases at J, with 16 bases between the two ends. CDR3 sequence (DNA): TGTGCCAGTAGTGTAGGCCAGGGCCGTGGCAATCAGCCCCAGCATTTT. Its protein is CASSVGQGRGNQPQHF.

The rearrangement joins TRBV7-2 to TRBJ2-7, with no clear D. CDR1 SGHTA and CDR2 FQGNSA come from the germline V gene. The ends were cut back, 5 bases at V and 0 bases at J, with 17 bases in the middle. This CDR3 has 16 residues. The CDR3 sequence is CASSPQRRSVSYEQYF. As DNA, the CDR3 is TGTGCCAGCAGCCCCCAAAGAAGAAGCGTCTCCTACGAGCAGTACTTC.

The chain recombines TRBV7-8 with TRBJ2-5; TRBD2 matches 8 bases. CDR1 SGHVS and CDR2 FQNEAQ come from the germline V gene. This CDR3 contains 13 residues. V gave up 5 bases and J gave up 6 bases; unmatched junction bases: 5. The CDR3 sequence is CASSNGGAKTQYF. The CDR3 nucleotides are TGTGCCAGCAGCAACGGGGGGGCGAAGACCCAGTACTTC.

The rearrangement uses TRBV6-4 and TRBJ1-1; no clear D gene. This CDR3 is built from 12 residues. Trimming took off 10 bases at V and 1 base at J, with 10 bases between the two ends. Germline lookup yields CDR1 MRHNA and CDR2 SNTAGT. Written as DNA, the CDR3 is TGTGCCACTAGTGCGCCGAACACTGAAGCTTTCTTT. Translated: CATSAPNTEAFF.

The V call is TRBV6-5, the J call TRBJ2-3; 8 bases are shared with TRBD1. CDR3 length equals 12 residues. Germline-derived CDR1 and CDR2 are MNHEY and SVGAGI. V trimming: 2 bases; J trimming: 8 bases; junction bases outside the gene matches: 0. Here the CDR3 reads CASSYQGATQYF. CDR3 nucleotides: TGTGCCAGCAGTTACCAGGGGGCTACGCAGTATTTT.

This sequence joins TRBV19 and TRBJ2-2; D is unresolved. With 5 bases removed from V and 1 base from J, the gap between germline ends came to 11 bases. Germline V CDR1 and CDR2: LNHDA, SQIVND (reference sequence). This CDR3 region has 15 residues. The CDR3 reads CASSAHGVNTGELFF. The CDR3 nucleotides are TGTGCCAGTAGTGCCCACGGAGTGAACACCGGGGAGCTGTTTTTT.

The J gene is TRBJ2-3, the V gene TRBV7-7, with 11 positions matching TRBD2. The germline V gene encodes CDR1 SSHAT and CDR2 FNYEAQ (reference sequence). The V gene end was trimmed by 5 bases and the J gene end by 6 bases; junction bases not matched to a gene: 10. The length of the CDR3 is 16 residues. CDR3 sequence (DNA): TGTGCCAGCAGCCTGGTAGCGGGGGGGCCTCCGGATACGCAGTATTTT. It codes for CASSLVAGGPPDTQYF.

The CDR3 sequence: CASSWTSGGIYNEQFF. The CDR3 DNA follows: TGTGCCAGCAGTTGGACTAGCGGGGGGATCTACAATGAGCAGTTCTTC. The chain recombines TRBV27 with TRBJ2-1, with 14 bases identical to TRBD2. The CDR3 length is 16 residues. Germline V lookup: CDR1 MNHEY, CDR2 SMNVEV (reference sequence). The V gene end was trimmed by 4 bases and the J gene end by 3 bases; junction bases not matched to a gene: 2.

This clone appeared once. Here the CDR3 reads CASSGDRSSYEQYF. The CDR3 DNA reads TGTGCCAGCAGTGGGGACAGGTCCTCCTACGAGCAGTACTTC. The chain carries TRBV2 and TRBJ2-7, with 8 bases aligning to TRBD1. V lost 4 bases to trimming and J lost 0 bases; unmatched junction nucleotides: 2. The CDR3 has 14 amino acids. The germline gives CDR1 SNHLY, CDR2 FYNNEI.

The chain joins TRBV10-1 to TRBJ1-3; D is uncertain. Germline V gene data show CDR1 as WNHNN and CDR2 as SYGVQD (reference sequence). This CDR3 comprises 12 residues. V gave up 11 bases and J gave up 0 bases, with 8 bases separating them. The CDR3 here is CAWYSSGNTIYF. As DNA, the CDR3 is TGCGCCTGGTACAGCTCTGGAAACACCATATATTTT.

The chain couples TRBV30 to TRBJ1-2, with D unclear. Trimming shortened V by 0 bases and J by 13 bases, and 12 bases separated the two germline ends. The CDR3 runs to 11 residues. Germline V gene data show CDR1 as GTSNPN and CDR2 as SVGIG (reference sequence). CDR3 sequence (DNA): TGTGCCTGGAGTGTTCGTGGGCTGGGCACCTTC. This sequence encodes CAWSVRGLGTF.